This T cell receptor beta chain was documented in a study of T cells after yellow fever vaccination. TCRdb reprocessed the 5' RACE reads via MiXCR and lists one record per CDR3 protein. This sample has about 630,000 distinct CDR3 sequences, with 9% to 15% found just once. Germline-derived CDR1 and CDR2 are SSHAT and FNYEAQ (reference sequence). This CDR3 is 15 amino acids long. A word on this clonotype: Its antigen is currently unknown. A read error may produce the germline difference seen at one junction end.

Study-wide findings and caveats: Bulk-population clonotypes that are abundant could appear as contaminants in FACS-sorted repertoires. The CD4 compartment and the CD8 compartment contained a small share of clonotypes in common. A weaker but faster secondary response was observed, peaking on day 5 versus 15.

The sequence was collected from a man aged 25-40 years who received the YFV17D yellow fever vaccine. Sequencing was performed on PBMCs, taken on the day of the yellow fever booster vaccination. The rearrangement links TRBV7-7 to TRBJ2-5; the D gene could be TRBD1 or TRBD2 (6 bases each). The CDR3 DNA follows: TGTGCTAGCAGCCCGGCAGGCGGGACACGTGAGACCCAGTACTTC. It is translated as CASSPAGGTRETQYF.